These T cell receptor beta chains were read from a single sample in a study of T cells after yellow fever vaccination. One entry per CDR3 protein, called by TCRdb with MiXCR from the 5' RACE reads. The table shows some 240,000 distinct CDR3 sequences, with 3.6% occurring only once. Source: PBMCs, taken 15 days after the yellow fever booster vaccination. The receptors shown here come from a man younger than 30 who received the YFV17D yellow fever vaccine. The CDR3 runs from the conserved cysteine through the conserved F or W. Each record gives: V gene, J gene, clone size, D gene, CDR3 protein, CDR3 DNA. D genes are given only for firm matches. Clone size, where shown, is once, few, many, or a class for clones that have expanded.

v_call: TRBV7-6
j_call: TRBJ1-1
clone_size: many
d_call: -
cdr3_aa: CASSLVVNRANEAFF
cdr3_nt: TGTGCCAGCAGCTTAGTTGTTAACAGGGCGAATGAAGCTTTCTTT

v_call: TRBV4-1
j_call: TRBJ2-6
clone_size: many
d_call: TRBD2
cdr3_aa: CASSPPGGLGANVLTF
cdr3_nt: TGCGCCAGCAGCCCCCCGGGGGGGCTTGGGGCCAACGTCCTGACTTTC

v_call: TRBV2
j_call: TRBJ2-3
clone_size: many
d_call: TRBD2
cdr3_aa: CASSGGGGADTQYF
cdr3_nt: TGTGCCAGCAGTGGCGGGGGGGGCGCAGATACGCAGTATTTT

v_call: TRBV6-5
j_call: TRBJ2-1
clone_size: many
d_call: TRBD2
cdr3_aa: CASSDRGLAATAEQFF
cdr3_nt: TGTGCCAGCAGTGACAGGGGACTAGCGGCTACGGCTGAGCAGTTCTTC

v_call: TRBV6-6
j_call: TRBJ1-2
clone_size: few
d_call: TRBD1
cdr3_aa: CASSSEPGTGDYGYTF
cdr3_nt: TGTGCCAGCAGTTCCGAGCCCGGGACAGGGGATTATGGCTACACCTTC

v_call: TRBV20-1
j_call: TRBJ2-1
clone_size: many
d_call: -
cdr3_aa: CSATLTRDGLNEQFF
cdr3_nt: TGCAGTGCAACCCTAACCCGGGACGGTCTCAATGAGCAGTTCTTC

v_call: TRBV4-3
j_call: TRBJ1-1
clone_size: many
d_call: -
cdr3_aa: CASSQVPLTEAFF
cdr3_nt: TGCGCCAGCAGCCAGGTCCCCTTGACTGAAGCTTTCTTT

v_call: TRBV5-4
j_call: TRBJ2-2
clone_size: many
d_call: -
cdr3_aa: CASSFYQATNTGELFF
cdr3_nt: TGTGCCAGCAGCTTTTATCAGGCCACGAACACCGGGGAGCTGTTTTTT

v_call: TRBV6-2/TRBV6-3
j_call: TRBJ2-2
clone_size: many
d_call: TRBD1
cdr3_aa: CASSYWTGRYTGELFF
cdr3_nt: TGTGCCAGCAGTTACTGGACAGGGAGGTACACCGGGGAGCTGTTTTTT

v_call: TRBV6-1
j_call: TRBJ1-1
clone_size: -
d_call: -
cdr3_aa: CASRKGRTEAFF
cdr3_nt: TGTGCCAGCAGAAAAGGACGGACTGAAGCTTTCTTT

v_call: TRBV12-3/TRBV12-4
j_call: TRBJ1-2
clone_size: many
d_call: TRBD1
cdr3_aa: CASRPGQGIGGYTF
cdr3_nt: TGTGCCAGCAGGCCGGGACAGGGGATCGGTGGCTACACCTTC

v_call: TRBV4-1
j_call: TRBJ2-4
clone_size: few
d_call: -
cdr3_aa: CASSQRGWGVSENIQYF
cdr3_nt: TGCGCCAGCAGCCAGAGGGGTTGGGGGGTCAGCGAAAACATTCAGTACTTC

v_call: TRBV12-3/TRBV12-4
j_call: TRBJ1-2
clone_size: many
d_call: -
cdr3_aa: CASSSGRDIRLGYTF
cdr3_nt: TGTGCCAGCTCCTCTGGTCGGGACATCCGTCTTGGCTACACCTTC

v_call: TRBV6-5
j_call: TRBJ2-3
clone_size: many
d_call: -
cdr3_aa: CASSYHGGSTDTQYF
cdr3_nt: TGTGCCAGCAGTTACCATGGGGGGAGCACAGATACGCAGTATTTT

v_call: TRBV7-2
j_call: TRBJ2-5
clone_size: many
d_call: -
cdr3_aa: CASTKVREETQYF
cdr3_nt: TGTGCCAGCACCAAAGTCAGGGAAGAGACCCAGTACTTC

v_call: TRBV7-8
j_call: TRBJ1-2
clone_size: many
d_call: -
cdr3_aa: CASSLAPGPGPYGYTF
cdr3_nt: TGTGCCAGCAGCTTAGCGCCAGGTCCAGGCCCCTATGGCTACACCTTC

v_call: TRBV7-2
j_call: TRBJ2-5
clone_size: many
d_call: -
cdr3_aa: CASSLYIASETQYF
cdr3_nt: TGTGCCAGCAGCTTATATATAGCGTCGGAGACCCAGTACTTC

v_call: TRBV5-1
j_call: TRBJ1-4
clone_size: many
d_call: TRBD1
cdr3_aa: CASSPRDREKLFF
cdr3_nt: TGCGCCAGCAGCCCCCGGGACAGGGAAAAACTGTTTTTT

v_call: TRBV2
j_call: TRBJ2-2
clone_size: many
d_call: TRBD2
cdr3_aa: CASRGLAPTGELFF
cdr3_nt: TGTGCCAGCAGGGGACTAGCTCCCACCGGGGAGCTGTTTTTT

v_call: TRBV28
j_call: TRBJ2-5
clone_size: many
d_call: TRBD2
cdr3_aa: CASRRASGYQETQYF
cdr3_nt: TGTGCCAGCAGGAGGGCTAGCGGGTACCAAGAGACCCAGTACTTC

v_call: TRBV12-3/TRBV12-4
j_call: TRBJ1-1
clone_size: many
d_call: -
cdr3_aa: CASSLSQGRNTEAFF
cdr3_nt: TGTGCCAGCAGTCTAAGCCAGGGCAGGAACACTGAAGCTTTCTTT

v_call: TRBV7-2
j_call: TRBJ2-7
clone_size: many
d_call: TRBD2
cdr3_aa: CASSLVSGGSNEQYF
cdr3_nt: TGTGCCAGCAGCTTGGTCTCGGGGGGGTCCAACGAGCAGTACTTC

v_call: TRBV4-2
j_call: TRBJ2-2
clone_size: many
d_call: -
cdr3_aa: CASELNTGELFF
cdr3_nt: TGTGCCAGCGAACTTAACACCGGGGAGCTGTTTTTT

v_call: TRBV4-1
j_call: TRBJ2-1
clone_size: -
d_call: TRBD2
cdr3_aa: CASSQETSGGLRDEQFF
cdr3_nt: TGCGCCAGCAGCCAAGAAACTAGCGGGGGCCTTCGGGATGAGCAGTTCTTC

v_call: TRBV7-2
j_call: TRBJ2-3
clone_size: -
d_call: -
cdr3_aa: CASSFVTGVGDTQYF
cdr3_nt: TGTGCCAGCAGCTTTGTAACGGGGGTAGGAGATACGCAGTATTTT

v_call: TRBV5-1
j_call: TRBJ2-1
clone_size: -
d_call: -
cdr3_aa: CASSPDVTDSYNEQFF
cdr3_nt: TGCGCCAGCAGCCCAGACGTGACAGACTCCTACAATGAGCAGTTCTTC

v_call: TRBV30
j_call: TRBJ1-4
clone_size: -
d_call: -
cdr3_aa: CAWSPTDKPATNEKLFF
cdr3_nt: TGTGCCTGGAGTCCGACGGATAAACCTGCAACTAATGAAAAACTGTTTTTT

v_call: TRBV6-6
j_call: TRBJ2-5
clone_size: many
d_call: -
cdr3_aa: CASSYTKEAIAGETQYF
cdr3_nt: TGTGCCAGCAGTTACACGAAAGAAGCCATAGCAGGAGAGACCCAGTACTTC

v_call: TRBV12-3/TRBV12-4
j_call: TRBJ2-3
clone_size: -
d_call: -
cdr3_aa: CASRSITDTQYF
cdr3_nt: TGTGCCAGCAGATCAATCACAGATACGCAGTATTTT

v_call: TRBV5-1
j_call: TRBJ1-1
clone_size: many
d_call: -
cdr3_aa: CASSLDGAMNTEAFF
cdr3_nt: TGCGCCAGCAGCTTGGATGGGGCCATGAACACTGAAGCTTTCTTT

v_call: TRBV6-6
j_call: TRBJ1-5
clone_size: many
d_call: -
cdr3_aa: CASSYLNQPQHF
cdr3_nt: TGTGCCAGCAGTTACCTCAATCAGCCCCAGCATTTT

v_call: TRBV27
j_call: TRBJ1-1
clone_size: few
d_call: -
cdr3_aa: CASSLGGWENTEAFF
cdr3_nt: TGTGCCAGCAGTTTAGGGGGATGGGAGAACACTGAAGCTTTCTTT

v_call: TRBV5-5
j_call: TRBJ1-1
clone_size: many
d_call: -
cdr3_aa: CASSQTFEPSLNTEAFF
cdr3_nt: TGTGCCAGCAGCCAAACCTTCGAGCCGAGTTTGAACACTGAAGCTTTCTTT

v_call: TRBV12-3/TRBV12-4
j_call: TRBJ2-1
clone_size: many
d_call: TRBD2
cdr3_aa: CASSFGSGGASEQFF
cdr3_nt: TGTGCCAGCAGTTTCGGTAGCGGGGGGGCGAGTGAGCAGTTCTTC

v_call: TRBV7-9
j_call: TRBJ1-2
clone_size: many
d_call: -
cdr3_aa: CASSLLKANYGYTF
cdr3_nt: TGTGCCAGCAGCTTATTGAAGGCTAACTATGGCTACACCTTC

v_call: TRBV5-1
j_call: TRBJ1-3
clone_size: many
d_call: -
cdr3_aa: CASSLVTGTSGNTIYF
cdr3_nt: TGCGCCAGCAGCTTGGTTACAGGGACCTCTGGAAACACCATATATTTT

v_call: TRBV19
j_call: TRBJ2-3
clone_size: many
d_call: -
cdr3_aa: CASSIRTSDTQYF
cdr3_nt: TGTGCCAGTAGTATACGGACGTCAGATACGCAGTATTTT

v_call: TRBV4-1
j_call: TRBJ2-2
clone_size: many
d_call: -
cdr3_aa: CASSRVTGELFF
cdr3_nt: TGCGCCAGCAGCAGGGTTACCGGGGAGCTGTTTTTT